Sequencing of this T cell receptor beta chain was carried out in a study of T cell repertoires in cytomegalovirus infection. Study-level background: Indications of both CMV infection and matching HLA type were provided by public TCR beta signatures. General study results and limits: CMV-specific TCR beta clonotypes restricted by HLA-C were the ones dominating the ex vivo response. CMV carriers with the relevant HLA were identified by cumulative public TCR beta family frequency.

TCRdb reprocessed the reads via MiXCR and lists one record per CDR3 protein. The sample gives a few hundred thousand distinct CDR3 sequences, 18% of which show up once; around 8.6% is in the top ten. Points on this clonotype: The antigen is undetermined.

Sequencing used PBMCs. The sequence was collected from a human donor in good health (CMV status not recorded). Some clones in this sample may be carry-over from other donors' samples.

The CDR3 region has the DNA TGTGCCAGCAGCTTATCCGGGGGGACCGGGGAGCTGTTTTTT. The encoded protein is CASSLSGGTGELFF. This rearrangement joins TRBV7-2 to TRBJ2-2, with TRBD2 matching 7 bases. The CDR3 extends over 14 amino acids. CDR1 is SGHTA and CDR2 is FQGNSA in the germline V gene. Trimming removed 2 bases from V and 5 bases from J; junction bases left unmatched: 2.